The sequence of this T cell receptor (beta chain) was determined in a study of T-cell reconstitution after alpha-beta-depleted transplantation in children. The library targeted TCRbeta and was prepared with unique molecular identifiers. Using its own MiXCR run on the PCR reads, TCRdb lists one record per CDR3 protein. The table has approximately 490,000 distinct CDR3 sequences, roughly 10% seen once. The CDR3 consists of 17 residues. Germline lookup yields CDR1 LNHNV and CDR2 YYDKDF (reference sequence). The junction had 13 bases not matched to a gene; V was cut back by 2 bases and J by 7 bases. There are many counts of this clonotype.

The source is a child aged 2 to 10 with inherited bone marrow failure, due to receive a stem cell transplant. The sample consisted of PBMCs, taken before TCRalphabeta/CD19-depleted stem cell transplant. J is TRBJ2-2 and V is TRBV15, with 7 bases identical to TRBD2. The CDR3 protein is CATSRSSPGGTLGELFF. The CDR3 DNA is TGTGCCACCAGCAGAAGCTCTCCGGGGGGAACACTCGGGGAGCTGTTTTTT.